One sample yielded the 9 T cell receptor beta chains listed below, sequenced in a study of T cells in Graves' hyperthyroidism and ophthalmopathy. There were TCR beta CDR3 regions amplified from RNA transcripts. HTBI primers were used for first-round RT-PCR of the TCR CDR3. TCRdb reprocessed the multiplex PCR reads via MiXCR and lists one record per CDR3 protein. The sample lists 300,000 or so distinct CDR3 sequences, around 20% occurring once. Sequenced: blood. These receptors came from a woman aged 45-59 years with Graves' hyperthyroidism.

Notes on this clonotype: At one end, the junction sequence differs from germline, possibly due to a read error. The chain has TRBV28 and TRBJ1-1; 7 bases map to TRBD1. CDR1 and CDR2 (germline): MDHEN, SYDVKM. CDR3 size: 15 residues. CDR3 nucleotides: TGTGCCAGCAGTGCCTCCGGGACAGCTACCGAGGGGGCTCTCTTT. Translation: CASSASGTATEGALF.

This clonotype showed up many times. The chain recombines TRBV24-1 with TRBJ2-2, with D maybe TRBD2 (5 bases). The CDR3 contains 15 residues. CDR1 and CDR2 from the germline V gene are KGHDR and SFDVKD. V lost 5 bases to trimming and J lost 1 base, with 10 bases between them. The CDR3 nucleotides read TGTGCCACCAGTGGAGAGGGCAAGAACACCGGGGAGCTGTTTTTT. It translates to CATSGEGKNTGELFF.

This clonotype occurred many times. The chain combines TRBV11-2 with TRBJ2-7; D is unresolved. V lost 5 bases to trimming and J lost 3 bases, with 14 bases between them. The CDR3 has 14 amino acids. Looked up from germline, CDR1 is SGHAT and CDR2 is FQNNGV. DNA for the CDR3: TGTGCCAGCAGCCGTAATACAGACCGCTACGAGCAGTACTTC. Translating it yields CASSRNTDRYEQYF. The full variable domain, in which reference TRBV11-2 and TRBJ2-7 provide the parts outside the CDR3, is EAGVAQSPRYKIIEKRQSVAFWCNPISGHATLYWYQQILGQGPKLLIQFQNNGVVDDSQLPKDRFSAERLKGVDSTLKIQPAKLEDSAVYLCASSRNTDRYEQYFGPGTRLTVT.

In DNA form, the CDR3 reads TGCAGTGCTAGAGGGACAGGGGAAAACACCGGGGAGCTGTTTTTT. It specifies CSARGTGENTGELFF. The chain has TRBV20-1 and TRBJ2-2; 9 bases align to TRBD1. Looked up from germline, CDR1 is DFQATT and CDR2 is SNEGSKA (reference sequence). This CDR3 region has 15 residues. V was clipped by 1 base and J by 2 bases; unmatched bases: 2.

This clonotype has a count of ten or more. This sequence joins TRBV14 and TRBJ1-1; 9 bases fit TRBD1. From germline, CDR1 is SGHDN and CDR2 FVKESK. Losses at the gene ends were 3 bases for V and 0 bases for J; bases not matched to a gene: 5. The CDR3 has 16 residues. The CDR3 is CASSQTQGALNTEAFF. The CDR3 DNA is TGTGCCAGCAGCCAGACACAGGGGGCACTGAACACTGAAGCTTTCTTT.

The sample holds many counts of this clonotype. The chain joins TRBV7-9 to TRBJ1-2; the D gene is possibly TRBD1 (6 bases). The ends were cut back, 1 base at V and 2 bases at J, with 11 bases in the middle. The germline gives CDR1 SEHNR, CDR2 FQNEAQ (reference sequence). The CDR3 runs to 15 residues. The CDR3, as DNA: TGTGCCAGCAGCTTAGGCCCGGGACAAAACTATGGCTACACCTTC. Translated: CASSLGPGQNYGYTF.

In regard to this clonotype: A much larger clone differs by one base, so this may be a read error. The CDR3 loop reads CASSFPGTDPWNTEAFF. The CDR3 DNA sequence: TGCGCCAGCAGCTTCCCCGGGACGGATCCCTGGAACACTGAAGCTTTCTTT. This sequence joins TRBV5-1 and TRBJ1-1; weak D call: TRBD1 (5 bases). Deletions cut 2 bases from V and 1 base from J, with 18 bases between. CDR1 and CDR2 (germline): SGHRS, YFSETQ. The CDR3 consists of 17 residues.

There are many counts of this clonotype. The chain is built from TRBV18 and TRBJ2-7; tentatively, D is TRBD1 (6 bases). The CDR3 contains 14 residues. The germline V and J ends were trimmed by 3 bases and 2 bases, with 11 bases remaining between them. Germline loops: CDR1 KGHSH, CDR2 LQKENI. CDR3 bases: TGTGCCAGCTCACCGGCCGGGACAACCTACGAGCAGTACTTC. It encodes CASSPAGTTYEQYF.

This clonotype has a count of ten or more. The rearrangement uses TRBV7-9 and TRBJ2-7; D might be TRBD2 (6 bases). This CDR3 has 14 amino acids. Trimming pared 4 bases from V and 3 bases from J, leaving 13 bases between. Germline-derived CDR1 and CDR2 are SEHNR and FQNEAQ (reference sequence). DNA for the CDR3: TGTGCCAGCAGCTCGCAAAAGGAGGGCTACGAGCAGTACTTC. This translates into CASSSQKEGYEQYF.